The clone carrying this T cell receptor (beta chain) was detected only a few times. No antigen is known for it. A single record per CDR3 protein comes from TCRdb applying MiXCR to the reads. The table lists around 200,000 distinct CDR3 sequences, less than 50% of them singletons. This sample was included in a study of T cell repertoires in cytomegalovirus infection. Study information: The authors used CMV epitopes that were HLA-C-restricted (recently identified) and HLA-B-restricted (well studied).

The trim removed 3 bases at V and 1 base at J, leaving 6 bases unmatched. The CDR3 runs 15 residues. Germline V gene data show CDR1 as SGHNT and CDR2 as YYREEE (reference sequence). This clonotype originated in a human donor in good health (CMV status not recorded). Some clones in this sample may be carry-over from other donors' samples. The J gene is TRBJ1-2, the V gene TRBV5-4, with 7 bases lining up with TRBD1. The sequences come from CD8+ T cells from cultured PBMCs, collected from culture after CMV antigen stimulation. Written as DNA, the CDR3 is TGTGCCAGCAGCTCTTCAGGGGGTAGTAACTATGGCTACACCTTC. It translates to CASSSSGGSNYGYTF.